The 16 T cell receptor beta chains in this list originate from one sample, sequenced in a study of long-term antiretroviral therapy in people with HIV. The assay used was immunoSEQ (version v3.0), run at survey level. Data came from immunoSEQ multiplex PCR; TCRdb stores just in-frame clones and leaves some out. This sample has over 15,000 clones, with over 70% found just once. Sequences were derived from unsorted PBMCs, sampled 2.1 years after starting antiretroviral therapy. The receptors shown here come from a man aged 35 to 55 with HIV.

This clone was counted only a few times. The DNA of the CDR3 is TGTGCCAGTAGTCCCCGGGGGACAGCGAATTCACCCCTCCACTTT. It translates to CASSPRGTANSPLHF. This chain uses TRBV19 with TRBJ1-6, with 7 bases identical to TRBD1. The germline V gene encodes CDR1 LNHDA and CDR2 SQIVND (reference sequence). This CDR3 comprises 15 residues. The V gene end was trimmed by 5 bases and the J gene end by 7 bases; junction bases not matched to a gene: 8.

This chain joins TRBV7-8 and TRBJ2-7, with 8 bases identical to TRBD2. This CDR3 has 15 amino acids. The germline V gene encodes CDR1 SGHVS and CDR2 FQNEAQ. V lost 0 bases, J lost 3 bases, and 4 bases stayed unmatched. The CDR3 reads CASSLASGTYYEQYF. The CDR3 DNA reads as TGTGCCAGCAGCTTAGCTAGCGGGACTTACTACGAGCAGTACTTC.

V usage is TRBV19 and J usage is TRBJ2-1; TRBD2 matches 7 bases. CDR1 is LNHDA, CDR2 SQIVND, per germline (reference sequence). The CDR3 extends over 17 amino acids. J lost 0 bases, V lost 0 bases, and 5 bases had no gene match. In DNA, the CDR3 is TGTGCCAGTAGTATAGATCTCAGCGGGGCCTCCTACAATGAGCAGTTCTTC. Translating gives CASSIDLSGASYNEQFF.

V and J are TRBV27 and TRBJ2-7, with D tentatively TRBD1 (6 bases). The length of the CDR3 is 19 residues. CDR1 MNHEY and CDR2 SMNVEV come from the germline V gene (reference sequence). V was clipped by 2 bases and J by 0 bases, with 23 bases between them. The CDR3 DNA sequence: TGTGCCAGCAGTTTACGGGCAGGGGAGAGTTCGGGGCACTCCTACGAGCAGTACTTC. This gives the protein CASSLRAGESSGHSYEQYF.

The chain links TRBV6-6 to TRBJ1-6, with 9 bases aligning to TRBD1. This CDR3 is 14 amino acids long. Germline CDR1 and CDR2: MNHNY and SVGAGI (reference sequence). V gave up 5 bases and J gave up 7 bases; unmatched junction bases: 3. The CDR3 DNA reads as TGTGCCAGCAGTAAGACAGGGGGAAATTCACCCCTCCACTTT. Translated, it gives CASSKTGGNSPLHF.

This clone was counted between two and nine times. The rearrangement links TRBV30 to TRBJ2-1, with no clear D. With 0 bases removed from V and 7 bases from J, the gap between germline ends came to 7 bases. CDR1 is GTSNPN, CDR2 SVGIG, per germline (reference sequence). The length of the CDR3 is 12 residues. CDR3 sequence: CAWSVKGNEQFF. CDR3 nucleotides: TGTGCCTGGAGTGTAAAAGGGAATGAGCAGTTCTTC.

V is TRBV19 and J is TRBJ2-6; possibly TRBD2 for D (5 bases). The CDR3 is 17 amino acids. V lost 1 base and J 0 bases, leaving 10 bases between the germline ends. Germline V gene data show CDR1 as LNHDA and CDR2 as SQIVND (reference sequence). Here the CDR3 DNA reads TGTGCCAGTAGTATAGGGACTGTGAGCTCTGGGGCCAACGTCCTGACTTTC. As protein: CASSIGTVSSGANVLTF.

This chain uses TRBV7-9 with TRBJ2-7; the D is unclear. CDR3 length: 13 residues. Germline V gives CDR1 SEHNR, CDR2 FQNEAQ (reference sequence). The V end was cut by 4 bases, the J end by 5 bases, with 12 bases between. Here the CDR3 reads CASSSSLRHEQYF. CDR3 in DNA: TGTGCCAGCAGCTCCTCACTGAGGCACGAGCAGTACTTC.

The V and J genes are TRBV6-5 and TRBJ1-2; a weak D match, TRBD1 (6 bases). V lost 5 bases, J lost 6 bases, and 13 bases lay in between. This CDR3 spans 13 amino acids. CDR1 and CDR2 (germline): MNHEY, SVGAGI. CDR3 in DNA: TGTGCCAGCAGTCACGGGGGGGCGGATGGCTACACCTTC. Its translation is CASSHGGADGYTF.

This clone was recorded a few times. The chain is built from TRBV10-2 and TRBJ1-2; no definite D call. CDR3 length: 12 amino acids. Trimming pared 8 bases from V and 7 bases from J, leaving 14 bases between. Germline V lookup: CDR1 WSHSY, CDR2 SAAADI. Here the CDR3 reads CASSSDALGYTF. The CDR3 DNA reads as TGCGCCAGCTCGTCTGATGCGCTTGGCTACACCTTC.

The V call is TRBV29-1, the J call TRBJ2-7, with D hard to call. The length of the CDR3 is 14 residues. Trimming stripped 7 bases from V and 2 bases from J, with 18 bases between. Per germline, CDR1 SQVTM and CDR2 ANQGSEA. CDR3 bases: TGCAGCGGCGCGGATAGTGATTTCCCCTACGAGCAGTACTTC. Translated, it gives CSGADSDFPYEQYF.

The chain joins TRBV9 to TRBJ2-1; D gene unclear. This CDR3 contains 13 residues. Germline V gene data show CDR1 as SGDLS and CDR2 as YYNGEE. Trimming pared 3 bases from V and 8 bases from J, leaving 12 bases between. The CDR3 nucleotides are TGTGCCAGCAGCGACCCTCACCGGCATGAGCAGTTCTTC. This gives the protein CASSDPHRHEQFF.

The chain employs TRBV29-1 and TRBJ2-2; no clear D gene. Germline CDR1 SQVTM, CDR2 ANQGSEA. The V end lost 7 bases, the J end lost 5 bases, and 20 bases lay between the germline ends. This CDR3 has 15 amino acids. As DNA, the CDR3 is TGCAGCGCCCCTGCACCCGAGCGAGATACCGGGGAGCTGTTTTTT. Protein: CSAPAPERDTGELFF.

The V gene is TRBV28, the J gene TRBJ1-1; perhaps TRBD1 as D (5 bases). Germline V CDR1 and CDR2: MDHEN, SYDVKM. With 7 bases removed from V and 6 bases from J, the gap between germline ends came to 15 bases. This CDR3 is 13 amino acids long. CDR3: CASTMGGYSEAFF. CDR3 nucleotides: TGTGCCAGCACCATGGGGGGGTATTCTGAAGCTTTCTTT. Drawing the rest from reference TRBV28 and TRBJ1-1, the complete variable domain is DVKVTQSSRYLVKRTGEKVFLECVQDMDHENMFWYRQDPGLGLRLIYFSYDVKMKEKGDIPEGYSVSREKKERFSLILESASTNQTSMYLCASTMGGYSEAFFGQGTRLTVV.

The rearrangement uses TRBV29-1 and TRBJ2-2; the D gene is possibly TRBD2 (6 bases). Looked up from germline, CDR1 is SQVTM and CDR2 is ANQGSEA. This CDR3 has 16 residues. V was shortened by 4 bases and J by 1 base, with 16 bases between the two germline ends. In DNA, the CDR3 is TGCAGCGTTGGGGGCTGGGGGGACCTGAACACCGGGGAGCTGTTTTTT. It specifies CSVGGWGDLNTGELFF.

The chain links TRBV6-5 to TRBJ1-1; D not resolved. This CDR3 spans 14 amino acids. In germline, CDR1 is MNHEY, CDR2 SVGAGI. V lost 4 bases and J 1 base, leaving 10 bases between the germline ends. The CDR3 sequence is CASSSPGGNTEAFF. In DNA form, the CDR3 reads TGTGCCAGCAGTTCCCCGGGTGGGAACACTGAAGCTTTCTTT.